Listed here are 23 T cell receptor beta chains from one sample, sequenced in a study of regulatory T cells in long-lasting Graves disease. This sample's time point: newly diagnosed GD, antithyroid drugs for less than 3 months. The TCR library used RNA extracted from PBMCs. Researchers made TCR beta libraries by using iRepertoire HTBI primers and running Arm-PCR on CDR3 regions. TCRdb re-called the multiplex PCR reads through MiXCR, storing one row per CDR3 protein. Of approximately 400,000 distinct CDR3 sequences listed, 15% are singletons. These sequences were also reported in another study, on T cells in Graves' hyperthyroidism and ophthalmopathy.

Material: peripheral blood mononuclear cells (PBMCs), obtained at new diagnosis, from a patient treated with antithyroid drugs. The receptors shown here come from a woman aged 30 to 39 with Graves disease.

This clonotype was seen just once. With a much larger clone just one base away, this may be a read error. This CDR3 reads CATSDPGPGELFF. CDR3 in DNA: TGTGCCACCAGTGATCCGGGGCCCGGGGAGCTGTTTTTT. The chain uses TRBV24-1 and TRBJ2-2, with D possibly called TRBD1 or TRBD2 (5 bases each). CDR3 length: 13 residues. In germline, CDR1 is KGHDR, CDR2 SFDVKD. Trimming shortened V by 3 bases and J by 6 bases, and 7 bases separated the two germline ends.

Many counts were recorded for this clonotype. The chain couples TRBV7-8 to TRBJ1-2; D is unclear. CDR1 and CDR2 (germline): SGHVS, FQNEAQ. The CDR3 has 14 residues. Trimming took 5 bases from V and 7 from J, leaving 17 bases between them. CDR3 sequence (DNA): TGTGCCAGCAGCCTAGGAACCCCTAGGCGTGGCTACACCTTC. Amino acids: CASSLGTPRRGYTF.

This clonotype appeared a few times. V is TRBV20-1 and J is TRBJ1-4; maybe TRBD1 (5 bases). CDR3 length equals 16 residues. V lost 3 bases and J 4 bases, leaving 18 bases between the germline ends. Germline CDR1 reads DFQATT; CDR2 reads SNEGSKA (reference sequence). CDR3 sequence: CSASTPMGLNNEKLFF. The CDR3 DNA sequence: TGCAGTGCTAGTACCCCCATGGGACTGAATAATGAAAAACTGTTTTTT.

The genes are TRBV7-2 and TRBJ2-5; D is perhaps TRBD1 (5 bases). The CDR3 has 14 amino acids. Germline CDR1 SGHTA, CDR2 FQGNSA. Trimming removed 1 base from V and 4 bases from J, with 10 bases in between. The DNA for the CDR3 is TGTGCCAGCAGCTTAGAGGACACCCTAGAGACCCAGTACTTC. Residues: CASSLEDTLETQYF.

This clonotype has a handful of counts. The chain recombines TRBV12-3 or TRBV12-4 with TRBJ2-1; no clear D. The V end lost 3 bases, the J end lost 12 bases, and 15 bases lay between the germline ends. The CDR3 extends over 13 amino acids. In nucleotides, the CDR3 is TGTGCCAGCAGTTTTGACTCTTTTGGCTCGCAGTTCTTC. Its translation is CASSFDSFGSQFF.

This clonotype came up a few times. The J gene is TRBJ2-5, the V gene TRBV10-1; no reliable D call. The CDR3 totals 12 residues. The V end was cut by 0 bases, the J end by 5 bases, with 4 bases between. The germline V gene has CDR1 WNHNN and CDR2 SYGVQD (reference sequence). The CDR3: CASSESGETQYF. CDR3 coding DNA: TGCGCCAGCAGTGAGTCGGGGGAGACCCAGTACTTC.

Only a few counts were recorded for this clonotype. DNA for the CDR3: TGTGCCAGCAGCCGGGACCCTGGGACCTACGAGCAGTACTTC. Its protein is CASSRDPGTYEQYF. The V and J genes are TRBV11-2 and TRBJ2-7, with D perhaps TRBD1 or TRBD2 (5 bases each). Germline-derived CDR1 and CDR2 are SGHAT and FQNNGV. The V end was cut by 5 bases, the J end by 2 bases, with 13 bases between. The CDR3 is made up of 14 amino acids.

This clonotype was seen many times. V is TRBV7-3 and J is TRBJ2-3, with 7 bases that match TRBD1. This CDR3 contains 17 residues. V gave up 5 bases and J gave up 2 bases; unmatched junction bases: 13. The V gene's germline CDR1 is SGHTA and CDR2 FQGTGA. In DNA, the CDR3 is TGTGCCAGCAGCCTCAAAGGGGGCTCTAGAAACACAGATACGCAGTATTTT. Encoded protein: CASSLKGGSRNTDTQYF. The whole variable domain, remainder taken from reference TRBV7-3 and TRBJ2-3, is GAGVSQTPSNKVTEKGKYVELRCDPISGHTALYWYRQSLGQGPEFLIYFQGTGAADDSGLPNDRFFAVRPEGSVSTLKIQRTERGDSAVYLCASSLKGGSRNTDTQYFGPGTRLTVL.

This clonotype was seen a few times. The chain recombines TRBV19 with TRBJ1-5; 8 bases agree with TRBD1. There are 14 residues in the CDR3. In germline, CDR1 is LNHDA, CDR2 SQIVND (reference sequence). J lost 4 bases, V lost 3 bases, and 2 bases had no gene match. CDR3 protein: CASSIDRGNQPQHF. The CDR3 coding sequence is TGTGCCAGTAGTATCGACAGGGGAAATCAGCCCCAGCATTTT.

This clonotype was seen many times. This chain uses TRBV28 with TRBJ2-5; no reliable D call. V shed 3 bases and J shed 2 bases, with 10 bases lying between them. The germline CDR1 and CDR2 sequences are MDHEN and SYDVKM. The CDR3 runs to 14 residues. The CDR3 is CASSFWALQETQYF. CDR3 nucleotide sequence: TGTGCCAGCAGTTTTTGGGCCCTACAAGAGACCCAGTACTTC.

This clonotype was detected ten times or more. The chain joins TRBV13 to TRBJ2-3; D not resolved. The germline gives CDR1 PRHDT, CDR2 FYEKMQ (reference sequence). Trimming took off 5 bases at V and 1 base at J, with 4 bases between the two ends. The CDR3 totals 12 residues. This CDR3 is CASSGGTDTQYF. CDR3 in DNA: TGTGCCAGCAGCGGGGGCACAGATACGCAGTATTTT.

This clonotype was detected many times. This chain links TRBV27 with TRBJ2-7; no definite D call. Germline-derived CDR1 and CDR2 are MNHEY and SMNVEV (reference sequence). Trimming left V 10 bases short and J 0 bases short, with 13 bases between. The CDR3 spans 13 residues. The CDR3 nucleotides are TGTGCCACCCGCCCCGGTAACTCCTACGAGCAGTACTTC. Translating gives CATRPGNSYEQYF.

This clonotype turned up a few times. The junction shows a germline mismatch at one end, possibly a read error. The chain employs TRBV11-1 and TRBJ1-1; possible D gene TRBD1, 5 bases. Germline-derived CDR1 and CDR2 are SGHAT and FQDESV (reference sequence). The CDR3 runs to 15 residues. In DNA form, the CDR3 reads TGTGCCGGCAGCTTAGGGCTGCAGGGCGCCACTGAAGCTTTCTTT. It is translated as CAGSLGLQGATEAFF.

The chain is built from TRBV12-3 or TRBV12-4 and TRBJ2-2; D tentatively fits TRBD1 or TRBD2 (7 bases each). The CDR3 consists of 16 residues. The V end was cut by 5 bases, the J end by 3 bases, with 16 bases between. CDR3 amino acids: CASSGGAGGHTGELFF. The CDR3 DNA follows: TGTGCCAGCAGTGGGGGGGCAGGGGGTCACACCGGGGAGCTGTTTTTT.

This clonotype was recorded at least ten times. This chain joins TRBV11-2 and TRBJ2-3, with D possibly matching TRBD2 (5 bases). Trimming took 1 base from V and 4 from J, leaving 15 bases between them. The CDR3 has 16 amino acids. Germline V lookup: CDR1 SGHAT, CDR2 FQNNGV. The CDR3 reads CASSLGLRPGADTQYF. The DNA for the CDR3 is TGTGCCAGCAGCTTAGGGCTCCGCCCCGGGGCAGATACGCAGTATTTT.

This clonotype was seen at least ten times. V usage is TRBV29-1 and J usage is TRBJ2-3, with 7 nucleotides matching TRBD2. J lost 2 bases, V lost 3 bases, and 5 bases had no gene match. CDR3 length: 14 amino acids. Germline V CDR1 and CDR2: SQVTM, ANQGSEA. As DNA, the CDR3 is TGCAGCGTTGATGGGGGGAGGGACACAGATACGCAGTATTTT. It specifies CSVDGGRDTDTQYF.

The J gene is TRBJ2-3, the V gene TRBV29-1, with 11 bases fitting TRBD1. Germline V gives CDR1 SQVTM, CDR2 ANQGSEA. V shed 4 bases, J shed 4 bases, and the junction held 4 bases outside the gene matches. The CDR3 covers 14 residues. The CDR3, as DNA: TGCAGCGTTGGGACAGGGGGCGTCCCAGATACGCAGTATTTT. As protein: CSVGTGGVPDTQYF.

The genes are TRBV28 and TRBJ1-2; 7 bases match TRBD1. This CDR3 contains 13 residues. CDR1 and CDR2 from the germline V gene are MDHEN and SYDVKM. Trimming took 4 bases from V and 8 from J; bases not matched to a gene: 7. The CDR3 DNA follows: TGTGCCAGCAGTTCAGGTCCAGGGGGGGGCTACACCTTC. The encoded protein is CASSSGPGGGYTF.

This clonotype was picked up one time. The chain couples TRBV12-5 to TRBJ1-5; unclear D gene. V shed 0 bases and J shed 1 base, with 16 bases lying between them. Per the germline V gene, CDR1 is LGHNT and CDR2 is FRNRAP. The CDR3 covers 18 residues. The CDR3 DNA sequence: TGTGCTAGTGGTTTGGTACTTGGCCGGCCGGGAAGCAATCAGCCCCAGCATTTT. Translation gives CASGLVLGRPGSNQPQHF.

The V gene is TRBV5-6, the J gene TRBJ2-5, with D perhaps being TRBD1 or TRBD2 (5 bases each). V was trimmed by 6 bases and J by 1 base, leaving 10 bases between them. The CDR3 covers 13 residues. Germline assignment: CDR1 SGHDT and CDR2 YYEEEE. The CDR3 here is CASTWGTQETQYF. The CDR3, as DNA: TGTGCCAGCACCTGGGGGACCCAAGAGACCCAGTACTTC.

This clonotype has more than one count but fewer than ten. The chain has TRBV7-3 and TRBJ2-7; 8 positions agree with TRBD2. Germline assignment: CDR1 SGHTA and CDR2 FQGTGA. The CDR3 covers 15 residues. V was clipped by 5 bases and J by 4 bases; unmatched bases: 10. This CDR3 reads CASSPAGSGKYEQYF. The CDR3 DNA reads TGTGCCAGCAGCCCGGCCGGTAGCGGGAAATACGAGCAGTACTTC.

This clonotype turned up a few times. J is TRBJ2-1 and V is TRBV5-4, with 9 bases matching TRBD2. V lost 2 bases, J lost 6 bases, and 6 bases stayed unmatched. CDR1 and CDR2 from the germline V gene are SGHNT and YYREEE (reference sequence). CDR3 length equals 15 residues. CDR3 bases: TGTGCCAGCAGCTTTCCGGGACTAGCTGGCAATGAGCAGTTCTTC. Protein: CASSFPGLAGNEQFF.

This clonotype has a count of ten or more. V is TRBV6-1 and J is TRBJ1-1; D is undetermined. The CDR3 totals 15 residues. CDR1 is MNHNS, CDR2 SASEGT, per germline. V lost 5 bases and J 5 bases, leaving 18 bases between the germline ends. The CDR3 protein is CASSPRKALGTEAFF. CDR3 nucleotides: TGTGCCAGCAGTCCACGTAAGGCCCTGGGGACTGAAGCTTTCTTT.